What follows are 29 T cell receptor beta chains derived from one specimen sequenced in a study of cytomegalovirus exposure and HLA in healthy donors. Primers for the PCR totalled 60 Vbeta and 13 Jbeta. Data came from immunoSEQ multiplex PCR; TCRdb stores just in-frame clones and leaves some out. The sample contains about 200,000 clones, around four fifths of which appear only once. The sample was PBMCs. These receptors originate from a woman between 45 and 65 years old in good health and CMV-seropositive.

The chain is built from TRBV15 and TRBJ1-2; D uncertain. CDR1 and CDR2 from the germline V gene are LNHNV and YYDKDF (reference sequence). The CDR3 is 15 amino acids. With 0 bases removed from V and 4 bases from J, the gap between germline ends came to 12 bases. Here the CDR3 DNA reads TGTGCCACCAGCAGAGACCCAACGGCGGCCTATGGCTACACCTTC. As protein: CATSRDPTAAYGYTF.

The chain employs TRBV10-3 and TRBJ2-5; TRBD1 agrees at 7 bases. Germline V gene sequence: CDR1 ENHRY, CDR2 SYGVKD. Losses at the gene ends were 2 bases for V and 11 bases for J; bases not matched to a gene: 5. The CDR3 is 12 residues long. CDR3 DNA: TGTGCCATCAGTGAGGTCGGGACAGCACAGTACTTC. Its translation is CAISEVGTAQYF.

This clone was recorded once. The rearrangement links TRBV6-6 to TRBJ2-7, with 9 bases matching TRBD1. The CDR3 is 16 amino acids. The germline V gene encodes CDR1 MNHNY and CDR2 SVGAGI (reference sequence). The V segment lost 4 bases and the J segment 5 bases; nucleotides outside the gene matches: 12. CDR3 amino acids: CASSSHSGTGSHEQYF. CDR3 coding DNA: TGTGCCAGCAGTTCACACTCCGGGACAGGGTCCCACGAGCAGTACTTC.

V gene TRBV7-9 combines with J gene TRBJ2-7, with a tentative D call TRBD1 (6 bases). This CDR3 spans 13 amino acids. Trimming left V 6 bases short and J 5 bases short, with 14 bases between. Germline V CDR1 and CDR2: SEHNR, FQNEAQ (reference sequence). The DNA for the CDR3 is TGTGCCAGCAGTACCAGGGGATGGGACGAGCAGTACTTC. It codes for CASSTRGWDEQYF.

V usage is TRBV6-5 and J usage is TRBJ2-7; the match to TRBD2 covers 8 bases. Germline-derived CDR1 and CDR2 are MNHEY and SVGAGI. Trimming removed 7 bases from V and 4 bases from J; junction bases left unmatched: 9. This CDR3 has 14 amino acids. The DNA of the CDR3 is TGTGCCAGCACAGACGGGAGGGCCCCTTACGAGCAGTACTTC. It is translated as CASTDGRAPYEQYF.

This clone occurred a few times. The chain links TRBV28 to TRBJ1-4, with a tentative D call TRBD1 (5 bases). Per germline, CDR1 MDHEN and CDR2 SYDVKM. V was pared by 7 bases and J by 8 bases, with 11 bases between. The CDR3 has 12 amino acids. CDR3 residues: CASTGEGEKLFF. In DNA form, the CDR3 reads TGTGCCAGCACCGGGGAGGGGGAAAAACTGTTTTTT. The entire variable domain, with the rest obtained from reference TRBV28 and TRBJ1-4, is as follows: DVKVTQSSRYLVKRTGEKVFLECVQDMDHENMFWYRQDPGLGLRLIYFSYDVKMKEKGDIPEGYSVSREKKERFSLILESASTNQTSMYLCASTGEGEKLFFGSGTQLSVL.

This chain links TRBV29-1 with TRBJ2-2; 7 bases map to TRBD1. V trimming: 2 bases; J trimming: 1 base; junction bases outside the gene matches: 4. The germline V gene encodes CDR1 SQVTM and CDR2 ANQGSEA. This CDR3 contains 15 residues. This CDR3 reads CSVESRGLNTGELFF. CDR3 in DNA: TGCAGCGTTGAAAGCAGGGGGTTGAACACCGGGGAGCTGTTTTTT.

The rearrangement uses TRBV2 and TRBJ2-7; D uncertain. Deletions cut 4 bases from V and 6 bases from J, with 16 bases between. The CDR3 has 14 residues. Germline CDR1 is SNHLY and CDR2 is FYNNEI. CDR3 sequence reads: CASSANSARSEQYF. The CDR3, as DNA: TGTGCCAGCAGTGCTAATTCGGCTCGGAGCGAGCAGTACTTC.

This chain uses TRBV9 with TRBJ2-3, with unresolved D. The CDR3 is 12 residues long. V lost 4 bases, J lost 2 bases, and 5 bases lay in between. The V gene's germline CDR1 is SGDLS and CDR2 YYNGEE. This chain's CDR3 is CASSMYTDTQYF. DNA of the CDR3: TGTGCCAGCAGCATGTACACAGATACGCAGTATTTT.

The chain uses TRBV7-9 and TRBJ1-2, with D tentatively TRBD1 (6 bases). Germline V gene sequence: CDR1 SEHNR, CDR2 FQNEAQ (reference sequence). Between the trimmed V and J ends, which lost 5 bases and 4 bases, there was a span of 11 bases. The CDR3 spans 13 residues. CDR3 in amino acids: CASSRDILYGYTF. In DNA, the CDR3 is TGTGCCAGCAGCAGGGACATCCTCTATGGCTACACCTTC.

The chain couples TRBV10-3 to TRBJ2-2, with 11 bases identical to TRBD1. Trimming at V came to 5 bases and at J to 4 bases, leaving 3 bases not matched to a gene. CDR1 and CDR2 from the germline V gene are ENHRY and SYGVKD. CDR3 length: 15 residues. The CDR3 nucleotides are TGTGCCATCAGTACCGGGACAGGGGGCACCGGGGAGCTGTTTTTT. This gives the protein CAISTGTGGTGELFF.

The rearrangement joins TRBV2 to TRBJ2-5; the D gene is possibly TRBD1 (5 bases). Germline loops: CDR1 SNHLY, CDR2 FYNNEI. CDR3 length: 13 amino acids. V shed 3 bases and J shed 4 bases, with 9 bases lying between them. The chain's CDR3 is CASSELRVETQYF. The CDR3 bases are TGTGCCAGCAGTGAGCTCAGGGTAGAGACCCAGTACTTC.

This clone was detected once. The DNA of the CDR3 is TGTGCCAGCAGCTTGTTGGGTACGGGGAACACTGAAGCTTTCTTT. Translating it yields CASSLLGTGNTEAFF. J is TRBJ1-1 and V is TRBV5-5, with D unresolved. V gave up 1 base and J gave up 1 base, with 11 bases separating them. Germline loops: CDR1 SGHKS, CDR2 YYEKEE (reference sequence). The length of the CDR3 is 15 residues.

V gene TRBV7-9 combines with J gene TRBJ1-4; TRBD1 matches 7 bases. Germline trimming cut 6 bases from V and 7 bases from J; bases unmatched to any gene: 5. CDR3 length equals 13 residues. Looked up from germline, CDR1 is SEHNR and CDR2 is FQNEAQ (reference sequence). The CDR3 DNA follows: TGTGCCAGCAGAGAGGGGGCGGGTGAAAAACTGTTTTTT. Translating it yields CASREGAGEKLFF.

V and J are TRBV5-4 and TRBJ1-1, with D unclear. Trimming removed 2 bases from V and 0 bases from J, with 8 bases in between. Germline V gene data show CDR1 as SGHNT and CDR2 as YYREEE (reference sequence). The CDR3 runs to 14 residues. CDR3 residues: CASSFGLMNTEAFF. The CDR3 DNA follows: TGTGCCAGCAGCTTTGGACTTATGAACACTGAAGCTTTCTTT.

The chain links TRBV7-5 to TRBJ2-5; the tabulated D call, TRBD2, remains unverified against the DNA. TRBV7-5 is noted as a pseudogene. This CDR3 has 18 amino acids. As DNA, the CDR3 is TGTGTCAGAAGCTTAGTTTATTGGGCGGGAGGATTGAAAGAGACCCAGTACTTC. Translating gives CVRSLVYWAGGLKETQYF.

The chain is built from TRBV7-9 and TRBJ2-7, with D perhaps TRBD1 (5 bases). Germline values: CDR1 SEHNR, CDR2 FQNEAQ (reference sequence). The CDR3 sequence is 14 residues long. The V end was cut by 5 bases, the J end by 3 bases, with 14 bases between. Here the CDR3 reads CASSPTDVFYEQYF. CDR3 sequence (DNA): TGTGCCAGCAGCCCGACAGATGTATTCTACGAGCAGTACTTC.

The V gene is TRBV28, the J gene TRBJ1-5; D ambiguous. CDR1 is MDHEN, CDR2 SYDVKM, per germline. This CDR3 contains 11 residues. The ends were cut back, 6 bases at V and 5 bases at J, with 5 bases in the middle. CDR3 region: CASSHYQPQHF. DNA for the CDR3: TGTGCCAGCAGCCATTATCAGCCCCAGCATTTT.

The rearrangement uses TRBV18 and TRBJ2-7, with D maybe TRBD2 (6 bases). The V end lost 4 bases, the J end lost 2 bases, and 18 bases lay between the germline ends. Per the germline V gene, CDR1 is KGHSH and CDR2 is LQKENI. The CDR3 contains 16 residues. The CDR3 loop reads CASSRLGDSTTYEQYF. The CDR3 DNA follows: TGTGCCAGCTCACGACTAGGGGACTCCACCACCTACGAGCAGTACTTC.

The rearrangement joins TRBV7-2 to TRBJ2-7; 7 positions match TRBD2. CDR3 length: 16 residues. V dropped 3 bases and J dropped 7; count of bases not matched to a gene: 15. CDR1 and CDR2 from the germline V gene are SGHTA and FQGNSA. CDR3 DNA sequence: TGTGCCAGCAGCTTCTTTAACCCTAGCGGTCATAGGGAGCAGTACTTC. Its protein product is CASSFFNPSGHREQYF.

This clone showed up just a few times. This chain links TRBV11-1 with TRBJ2-2; possible D gene TRBD1, 5 bases. Per germline, CDR1 SGHAT and CDR2 FQDESV (reference sequence). V lost 8 bases and J 4 bases, leaving 14 bases between the germline ends. The CDR3 length is 14 residues. The CDR3 DNA reads TGTGCCAGCTCTGTAGGGGTAGGCACCGGGGAGCTGTTTTTT. Translating it yields CASSVGVGTGELFF. Complete variable domain (other parts from reference TRBV11-1 and TRBJ2-2): EAEVAQSPRYKITEKSQAVAFWCDPISGHATLYWYRQILGQGPELLVQFQDESVVDDSQLPKDRFSAERLKGVDSTLKIQPAELGDSAMYLCASSVGVGTGELFFGEGSRLTVL.

The V and J genes are TRBV5-6 and TRBJ2-5; possibly TRBD1 for D (6 bases). CDR1 SGHDT and CDR2 YYEEEE come from the germline V gene. CDR3 length: 15 amino acids. Trimming cost V 0 bases and J 3 bases, with 12 bases left between them. The CDR3 loop is CASSLGWDTEETQYF. As DNA, the CDR3 is TGTGCCAGCAGCTTGGGGTGGGACACCGAAGAGACCCAGTACTTC.

The genes are TRBV18 and TRBJ2-7; TRBD1 matches 7 bases. The CDR3 length is 12 residues. Germline V gene sequence: CDR1 KGHSH, CDR2 LQKENI. V trimming: 5 bases; J trimming: 4 bases; junction bases outside the gene matches: 2. CDR3 coding DNA: TGTGCCAGCTCAGTGGGACAGTACGAGCAGTACTTC. Its translation: CASSVGQYEQYF.

The table lists this clone with a few counts. This chain links TRBV7-9 with TRBJ2-2; D is uncertain. The CDR3 contains 14 residues. V lost 3 bases and J lost 2, with 7 bases in between. Germline assignment: CDR1 SEHNR and CDR2 FQNEAQ (reference sequence). CDR3 nucleotides: TGTGCCAGCAGCTTTGCGATTAACACCGGGGAGCTGTTTTTT. It encodes CASSFAINTGELFF. Full variable domain (missing parts from reference TRBV7-9 and TRBJ2-2): DTGVSQNPRHKITKRGQNVTFRCDPISEHNRLYWYRQTLGQGPEFLTYFQNEAQLEKSRLLSDRFSAERPKGSFSTLEIQRTEQGDSAMYLCASSFAINTGELFFGEGSRLTVL.

The table lists this clone with a few counts. The J gene is TRBJ2-2, the V gene TRBV5-4, with D possibly TRBD2 on 6 matching bases. Trimming removed 2 bases from V and 0 bases from J, with 8 bases in between. CDR3 length equals 15 residues. Germline V lookup: CDR1 SGHNT, CDR2 YYREEE (reference sequence). CDR3 sequence: CASSFERANTGELFF. The CDR3 DNA sequence: TGTGCCAGCAGCTTTGAGCGGGCGAACACCGGGGAGCTGTTTTTT.

This chain uses TRBV9 with TRBJ1-4; D is perhaps TRBD1 (6 bases). The CDR3 is 15 residues long. Germline loops: CDR1 SGDLS, CDR2 YYNGEE. Between the trimmed V and J ends, which lost 4 bases and 3 bases, there was a span of 13 bases. In DNA form, the CDR3 reads TGTGCCAGCAGCAAAAACAGGGATGCTAATGAAAAACTGTTTTTT. Amino acid sequence: CASSKNRDANEKLFF.

This clone has just one count. The chain joins TRBV5-5 to TRBJ1-1, with D perhaps matching TRBD1 (6 bases). Germline CDR1 is SGHKS and CDR2 is YYEKEE (reference sequence). V lost 5 bases and J lost 6, with 23 bases in between. The CDR3 is made up of 16 amino acids. The CDR3 protein is CASRRLGGGHRAEAFF. The CDR3 bases are TGTGCCAGCAGACGCCTGGGTGGGGGCCATCGGGCTGAAGCTTTCTTT.

This chain connects TRBV2 to TRBJ2-7; 8 nucleotides agree with TRBD2. This CDR3 is built from 14 residues. V trimming: 4 bases; J trimming: 3 bases; junction bases outside the gene matches: 5. Germline CDR1 is SNHLY and CDR2 is FYNNEI. This CDR3 reads CASSGSGTFYEQYF. CDR3 coding DNA: TGTGCCAGCAGTGGTAGCGGGACCTTCTACGAGCAGTACTTC.

The CDR3 loop is CASSLTPTGVDGYTF. In DNA form, the CDR3 reads TGCGCCAGCAGCTTGACCCCCACAGGGGTAGATGGCTACACCTTC. The rearrangement joins TRBV5-1 to TRBJ1-2, with 7 bases matching TRBD1. Germline V CDR1 and CDR2: SGHRS, YFSETQ. This CDR3 spans 15 amino acids. The V and J ends lost 1 base and 6 bases, in that order; junction bases with no gene match: 9.